These 8 T cell receptor beta chains share one sample of origin, sequenced in a study of beta chain features in type 1 diabetes. The investigators reverse transcribed all of the isolated RNA, so they sequenced expressed TCRB transcripts. The data were produced by immunoSEQ multiplex PCR, yet TCRdb's version contains in-frame clones alone and is incomplete. The table includes about 700,000 clones, over 10% detected once. For these receptors, no antigen is known. Study-wide results and caveats: For Type 1 diabetes patients, all four CD4+ subsets carried TCRB CDR3s that were moderately but significantly shorter.

The sample was naive CD4+ T cells from blood. The receptors were gathered from a man aged 18 to 30 with type 1 diabetes.

The chain employs TRBV29-1 and TRBJ1-1; 8 nucleotides line up with TRBD1. In germline, CDR1 is SQVTM, CDR2 ANQGSEA. CDR3 length equals 14 residues. Germline trimming cut 1 base from V and 6 bases from J; bases unmatched to any gene: 7. The CDR3 nucleotides are TGCAGCGTTGAAGGGCCACAGGGGGGAGCTGAAGCTTTCTTT. The encoded protein is CSVEGPQGGAEAFF.

The chain uses TRBV6-5 and TRBJ1-1; D is possibly TRBD1 (6 bases). The CDR3 contains 15 residues. Trimming stripped 0 bases from V and 1 base from J, with 9 bases between. CDR1 and CDR2 from the germline V gene are MNHEY and SVGAGI. In DNA, the CDR3 is TGTGCCAGCAGTTACTCACAGGGAGCGAACACTGAAGCTTTCTTT. This codes for CASSYSQGANTEAFF.

J is TRBJ1-5 and V is TRBV7-9; D gene ambiguous. The CDR3 sequence is 15 residues long. The germline V and J ends were trimmed by 7 bases and 0 bases, with 13 bases remaining between them. Germline values: CDR1 SEHNR, CDR2 FQNEAQ (reference sequence). CDR3 residues: CASTLGRNSNQPQHF. DNA of the CDR3: TGTGCCAGCACCCTCGGAAGAAATAGCAATCAGCCCCAGCATTTT.

The chain recombines TRBV2 with TRBJ2-3; 10 bases are a match to TRBD2. The CDR3 consists of 14 residues. Germline V CDR1 and CDR2: SNHLY, FYNNEI. Unmatched junction bases numbered 4, after V lost 8 bases and J lost 2 bases. The DNA for the CDR3 is TGTGCCAGCTGGGGACTAGCGTTCACAGATACGCAGTATTTT. It specifies CASWGLAFTDTQYF.

This rearrangement joins TRBV29-1 to TRBJ2-7, with 8 bases matching TRBD1. With V trimmed by 4 bases and J by 7 bases, 9 bases remained unmatched. The germline gives CDR1 SQVTM, CDR2 ANQGSEA. This CDR3 is 13 amino acids long. DNA of the CDR3: TGCAGCGTTGGTCCCCAGGGGGCGATTGAGCAGTACTTC. This translates into CSVGPQGAIEQYF.

V and J are TRBV7-2 and TRBJ2-5, with 14 bases aligning to TRBD2. Per germline, CDR1 SGHTA and CDR2 FQGNSA. This CDR3 comprises 18 residues. With V trimmed by 1 base and J by 1 base, 5 bases remained unmatched. The CDR3 nucleotides read TGTGCCAGCAGCTTAGGAGGACTAGCGGGGGGATTCCAAGAGACCCAGTACTTC. Translation gives CASSLGGLAGGFQETQYF.

CDR3 in amino acids: CASSFPGQRTYEQYF. CDR3 nucleotide sequence: TGTGCCAGCAGTTTCCCGGGACAGCGGACCTACGAGCAGTACTTC. The J gene is TRBJ2-5, the V gene TRBV28; 7 nucleotides align to TRBD1. The DNA end favors TRBJ2-7, so the J call may be wrong. The CDR3 consists of 15 residues. Germline-derived CDR1 and CDR2 are MDHEN and SYDVKM.

Points on this clone: The germline gene is not matched at one end of the junction; a read error may be the cause. CDR3 nucleotides: TGTGCTAGCAGCGTAAATCAGCCCCAGCATTTT. Translation gives CASSVNQPQHF. The chain uses TRBV7-7 and TRBJ1-5; unclear D gene. The CDR3 totals 11 residues. Per germline, CDR1 SSHAT and CDR2 FNYEAQ (reference sequence).